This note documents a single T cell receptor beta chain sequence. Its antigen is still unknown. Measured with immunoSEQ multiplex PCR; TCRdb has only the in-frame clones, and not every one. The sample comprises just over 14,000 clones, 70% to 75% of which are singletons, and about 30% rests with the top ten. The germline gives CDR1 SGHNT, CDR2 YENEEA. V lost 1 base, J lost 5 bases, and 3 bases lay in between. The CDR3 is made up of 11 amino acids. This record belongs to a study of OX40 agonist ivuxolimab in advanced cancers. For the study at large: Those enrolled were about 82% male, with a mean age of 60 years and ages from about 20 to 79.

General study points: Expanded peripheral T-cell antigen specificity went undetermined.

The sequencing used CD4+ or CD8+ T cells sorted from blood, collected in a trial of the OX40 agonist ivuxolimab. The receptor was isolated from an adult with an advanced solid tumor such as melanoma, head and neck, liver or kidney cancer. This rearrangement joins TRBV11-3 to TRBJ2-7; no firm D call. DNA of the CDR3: TGTGCCAGCAGCTTAGCCAACGAGCAGTACTTC. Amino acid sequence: CASSLANEQYF.